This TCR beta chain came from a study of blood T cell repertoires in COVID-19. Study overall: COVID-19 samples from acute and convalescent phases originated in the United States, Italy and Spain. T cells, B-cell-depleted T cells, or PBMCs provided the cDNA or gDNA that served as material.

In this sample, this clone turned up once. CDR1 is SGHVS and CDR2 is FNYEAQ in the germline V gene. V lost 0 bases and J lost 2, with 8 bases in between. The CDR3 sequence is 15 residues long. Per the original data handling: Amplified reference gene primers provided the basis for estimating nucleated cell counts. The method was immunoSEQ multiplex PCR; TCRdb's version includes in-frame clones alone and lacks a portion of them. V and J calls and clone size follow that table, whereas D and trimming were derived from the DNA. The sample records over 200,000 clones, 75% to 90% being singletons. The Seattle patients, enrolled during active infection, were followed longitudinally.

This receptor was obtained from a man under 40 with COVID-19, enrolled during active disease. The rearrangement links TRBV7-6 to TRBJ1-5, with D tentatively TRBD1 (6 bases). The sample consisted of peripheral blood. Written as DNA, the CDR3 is TGTGCCAGCAGCTTAGCGGGGGCGGGCAATCAGCCCCAGCATTTT. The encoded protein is CASSLAGAGNQPQHF.